The clone carrying this TCR beta chain was counted at least ten times. What it binds is not known. The source of the sample is a study of Graves' ophthalmopathy and Graves' hyperthyroidism. None of the included patients had other autoimmune diseases, uncontrolled infections, pregnancy or lactation, as these led to exclusion. A diagnosis was made from clinical symptoms together with serum thyroxine, TRAb, thyroid ultrasound and orbital computed tomography. PBMCs originated in 10 ml of fresh peripheral blood. The length of the CDR3 is 13 residues. Germline V lookup: CDR1 MDHEN, CDR2 SYDVKM. The ends were cut back, 5 bases at V and 7 bases at J, with 14 bases in the middle. General study results and limits: Among expanded thyroid clonotypes above 0.001 frequency, most also occurred in blood.

From RNA, the CDR3 regions of TCR beta chains were amplified and sequenced. First-round RT-PCR with HTBI primers preceded a second-round multiplex PCR. One entry per CDR3 protein, called by TCRdb with MiXCR from the multiplex PCR reads. The sample has hundreds of thousands of distinct CDR3 sequences; around 20% are singletons. This sequence originates from a woman between 18 and 30 years old with stable Graves' hyperthyroidism. The chain recombines TRBV28 with TRBJ2-5; perhaps D is TRBD1 or TRBD2 (5 bases each). The sequencing sample was made of peripheral blood. The CDR3 is CASSERPGGTQYF. CDR3 nucleotide sequence: TGTGCCAGCAGTGAACGACCTGGGGGGACCCAGTACTTC.